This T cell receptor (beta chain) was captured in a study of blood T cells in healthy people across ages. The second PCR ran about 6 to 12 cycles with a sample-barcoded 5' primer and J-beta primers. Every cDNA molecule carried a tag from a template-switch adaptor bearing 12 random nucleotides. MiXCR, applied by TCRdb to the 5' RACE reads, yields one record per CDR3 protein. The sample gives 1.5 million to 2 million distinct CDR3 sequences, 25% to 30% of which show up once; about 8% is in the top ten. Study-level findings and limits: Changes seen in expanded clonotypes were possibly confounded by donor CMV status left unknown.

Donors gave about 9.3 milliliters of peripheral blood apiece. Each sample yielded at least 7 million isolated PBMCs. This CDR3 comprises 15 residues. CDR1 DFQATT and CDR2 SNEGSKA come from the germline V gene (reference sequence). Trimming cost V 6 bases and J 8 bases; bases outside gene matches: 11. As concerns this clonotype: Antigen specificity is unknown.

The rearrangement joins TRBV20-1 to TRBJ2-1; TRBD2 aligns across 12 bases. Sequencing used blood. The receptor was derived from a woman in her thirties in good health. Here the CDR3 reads CSARPLAGGGHEQFF. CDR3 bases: TGCAGTGCGAGACCTCTAGCGGGAGGGGGGCATGAGCAGTTCTTC.